This TCR beta chain derives from a study of beta chain features in type 1 diabetes. CDR3 length: 17 residues. Germline V gene lookup returns CDR1 SGHDN and CDR2 FVKESK. The ends lost 0 bases at V and 6 bases at J; junction bases unmatched: 3. Broader study findings: Shortening that was moderate but significant affected the TCRB CDR3s of Type 1 diabetes patients in all four CD4+ subsets.

This clone was counted only a few times. What it binds is not known. cDNA synthesis used the whole RNA isolate, giving expressed TCRB sequences. Measured with immunoSEQ multiplex PCR; TCRdb has only the in-frame clones, and not every one. The sample has approximately 160,000 clones; over 9% are singletons. Sequencing was carried out using central memory CD4+ T cells from blood. V is TRBV14 and J is TRBJ2-2; 14 bases line up with TRBD2. This clonotype originated in a man aged 25-45 years with type 1 diabetes. The CDR3 coding sequence is TGTGCCAGCAGCCAAGATGCGGGACTAGCGGGAGCCGGGGAGCTGTTTTTT. Protein sequence: CASSQDAGLAGAGELFF. The variable domain in full, with the rest retrieved from reference TRBV14 and TRBJ2-2, is EAGVTQFPSHSVIEKGQTVTLRCDPISGHDNLYWYRRVMGKEIKFLLHFVKESKQDESGMPNNRFLAERTGGTYSTLKVQPAELEDSGVYFCASSQDAGLAGAGELFFGEGSRLTVL.